This is a list of T cell receptor beta chains from one sample in a study of early T cells in non-severe SARS-CoV-2 infection. TCRdb passed the 5' RACE reads through MiXCR, listing each CDR3 protein once. The sample holds roughly 51,000 distinct CDR3 sequences, less than 9.5% seen once. The sequences come from whole blood, collected at baseline. Receptors originate from an adult who was a healthcare worker with PCR-confirmed SARS-CoV-2 infection or an uninfected control (not recorded which). CDR3s include the opening cysteine and the closing phenylalanine or tryptophan. Each record gives: D gene, J gene, clone size, V gene, CDR3 protein, CDR3 DNA. The D gene is left open where the match is weak. Only part of the rows carry a size: once, few, many, or a class if the clone is expanded.

TRBD2 TRBJ2-7 . TRBV5-1 CASSLTSGTGEQYF TGCGCCAGCAGCTTGACTAGCGGGACCGGGGAGCAGTACTTC
TRBD1 TRBJ1-2 many TRBV20-1 CSARKQGESPSYGYTF TGCAGTGCTAGGAAGCAGGGGGAGTCCCCAAGCTATGGCTACACCTTC
TRBD2 TRBJ2-1 many TRBV20-1 CSAGPGTRKGSFF TGCAGTGCAGGACCCGGGACTAGGAAAGGATCCTTCTTC
. TRBJ2-1 . TRBV7-2 CASSSTGRGAGNEQFF TGTGCCAGCAGCTCCACGGGACGTGGGGCGGGGAATGAGCAGTTCTTC
TRBD1 TRBJ1-2 . TRBV7-9 CASSSPDRVAGYTF TGTGCCAGCAGCTCCCCTGACAGGGTAGCTGGCTACACCTTC
. TRBJ1-6 many TRBV4-3 CASSQALRSSYNSPLHF TGCGCCAGCAGCCAAGCGCTAAGGAGCTCCTATAATTCACCCCTCCACTTT
TRBD2 TRBJ2-1 few TRBV20-1 CSAGTSGVLVGNEQFF TGCAGTGCCGGGACTAGCGGTGTTCTCGTGGGCAATGAGCAGTTCTTC
. TRBJ2-7 few TRBV12-3/TRBV12-4 CASRTLGPPSGPYEQYF TGTGCCAGCAGGACTTTGGGGCCTCCAAGCGGTCCCTACGAGCAGTACTTC
TRBD2 TRBJ2-3 few TRBV6-1 CASTLLGGSTDTQYF TGTGCCAGCACCCTCCTGGGAGGGAGCACAGATACGCAGTATTTT
. TRBJ2-7 many TRBV10-2 CASREHNSYEQYF TGCGCCAGCAGGGAACACAATTCCTACGAGCAGTACTTC
. TRBJ1-1 . TRBV25-1 CASLEGTRAFF TGTGCCAGCCTAGAAGGGACTAGGGCTTTCTTT
TRBD2 TRBJ2-7 . TRBV18 CASSQGSGISSYEQYF TGTGCCAGCTCCCAAGGCAGCGGGATAAGCTCCTACGAGCAGTACTTC
. TRBJ2-2 few TRBV20-1 CSANRPNTGELFF TGCAGTGCGAACAGACCCAACACCGGGGAGCTGTTTTTT
. TRBJ2-5 many TRBV20-1 CSARDGGAGETQYF TGCAGTGCTAGGGACGGGGGCGCGGGGGAGACCCAGTACTTC
. TRBJ2-5 few TRBV20-1 CSARGRGVGMEETQYF TGCAGTGCTCGGGGAAGGGGGGTAGGGATGGAAGAGACCCAGTACTTC
. TRBJ2-1 . TRBV11-2 CASSLETAVVNEQFF TGTGCCAGCAGCTTAGAAACAGCTGTAGTCAATGAGCAGTTCTTC
. TRBJ1-5 many TRBV19 CASSISWPSNQPQHF TGTGCCAGTAGTATTTCTTGGCCGAGCAATCAGCCCCAGCATTTT
TRBD1 TRBJ2-7 few TRBV9 CASSPKQGITGEQYF TGTGCCAGCAGCCCGAAACAGGGGATAACGGGCGAGCAGTACTTC
TRBD2 TRBJ2-1 few TRBV18 CASSPGLAGLNEQFF TGTGCCAGCTCACCCGGACTAGCGGGATTGAATGAGCAGTTCTTC
TRBD1 TRBJ2-1 . TRBV5-1 CASGSADREYNEQFF TGCGCCAGCGGTTCTGCGGACAGGGAGTACAATGAGCAGTTCTTC
. TRBJ2-3 . TRBV28 CASSERGDTQYF TGTGCCAGCAGCGAACGAGGCGATACGCAGTATTTT
. TRBJ2-7 few TRBV4-1 CASSQLNRGLQNREQYF TGCGCCAGCAGCCAACTAAATCGGGGCCTTCAAAATAGGGAGCAGTACTTC
TRBD2 TRBJ2-2 . TRBV9 CASSARPTSGKRNTGELFF TGTGCCAGCAGCGCCCGACCAACTAGCGGGAAACGGAACACCGGGGAGCTGTTTTTT
. TRBJ2-7 . TRBV10-3 CAISGSLPYEQYF TGTGCCATTTCCGGGAGTCTACCCTACGAGCAGTACTTC
. TRBJ2-1 many TRBV2 CASRQPGQGSSYNEQFF TGTGCCAGCAGACAACCGGGACAAGGGAGCTCCTACAATGAGCAGTTCTTC
. TRBJ2-7 . TRBV10-2 CASSEQGEQYF TGCGCCAGCAGTGAGCAGGGCGAGCAGTACTTC
. TRBJ1-1 many TRBV7-3 CASRRDRNTEAFF TGTGCCAGCAGACGTGACAGGAACACTGAAGCTTTCTTT
TRBD2 TRBJ2-5 . TRBV29-1 CSVGSGKETQYF TGCAGCGTGGGTAGCGGGAAGGAGACCCAGTACTTC
. TRBJ2-6 few TRBV19 CASSIDPKGSGANVLTF TGTGCCAGTAGTATAGATCCTAAGGGATCTGGGGCCAACGTCCTGACTTTC
TRBD1 TRBJ1-6 . TRBV7-9 CASSRTDRVDSPLHF TGTGCCAGCAGCCGAACCGACAGGGTCGATTCACCCCTCCACTTT
. TRBJ2-7 . TRBV5-1 CASSGEYEQYF TGCGCCAGCAGCGGAGAATACGAGCAGTACTTC
. TRBJ1-1 many TRBV18 CASSPRDGFKAFF TGTGCCAGCTCACCACGAGACGGATTCAAAGCTTTCTTT
. TRBJ2-7 few TRBV2 CASRWTADYYEQYF TGTGCCAGCAGGTGGACAGCTGATTACTACGAGCAGTACTTC
. TRBJ1-1 many TRBV11-2 CASSSPGRRNTEAFF TGTGCCAGCAGCTCTCCGGGGCGCAGGAACACTGAAGCTTTCTTT
. TRBJ1-1 few TRBV7-8 CASSYTQDTEAFF TGTGCCAGCAGCTACACCCAGGACACTGAAGCTTTCTTT
TRBD1 TRBJ1-2 . TRBV28 CASSSLTGGNYGYTF TGTGCCAGCAGTTCCTTAACAGGGGGCAACTATGGCTACACCTTC
. TRBJ2-4 few TRBV18 CASSPGLAAYF TGTGCCAGCTCACCGGGGCTGGCCGCGTACTTC
TRBD2 TRBJ2-1 many TRBV28 CASSLRGLAGVDEQFF TGTGCCAGCAGTTTACGGGGACTAGCGGGAGTTGATGAGCAGTTCTTC
TRBD1 TRBJ1-1 many TRBV11-2 CASRDEYGTDEAFF TGTGCCAGCAGAGACGAGTATGGGACAGATGAAGCTTTCTTT
TRBD2 TRBJ2-7 few TRBV27 CATCPTSGRAVEQYF TGTGCCACCTGCCCCACTAGCGGGAGGGCCGTGGAGCAGTACTTC
. TRBJ2-7 . TRBV28 CASSPPWKGPYEQYF TGTGCCAGCAGTCCGCCTTGGAAGGGTCCTTACGAGCAGTACTTC